These T cell receptor beta chains were read from a single sample in a study of beta chain features in type 1 diabetes. Repertoires were generated with immunoSEQ multiplex PCR, while TCRdb's copy carries only in-frame clones and drops some. The table includes around 160,000 clones, roughly 50% detected once. The sample taken for sequencing was Tregs from blood. Receptors originate from a man between 18 and 29 years old in good health. CDR3s include the opening cysteine and the closing phenylalanine or tryptophan. The D gene is left open where the match is weak. Size tells how often a clone was seen (once, few, many) or the class of an expanded clone, and some rows leave it out.

J gene: TRBJ1-4
D gene: .
V gene: TRBV6-5
clone size: .
CDR3 protein: CASRHNRATNEKLFF
CDR3 DNA: TGTGCCAGCAGACACAACCGGGCAACTAATGAAAAACTGTTTTTT

J gene: TRBJ1-5
D gene: .
V gene: TRBV2
clone size: .
CDR3 protein: CASSEALRENQPQHF
CDR3 DNA: TGTGCCAGCAGTGAAGCGCTTCGGGAGAATCAGCCCCAGCATTTT

J gene: TRBJ2-3
D gene: .
V gene: TRBV10-3
clone size: .
CDR3 protein: CAILASSTDTQYF
CDR3 DNA: TGTGCCATCCTAGCGAGTAGCACAGATACGCAGTATTTT

J gene: TRBJ2-1
D gene: .
V gene: TRBV29-1
clone size: .
CDR3 protein: CSVSDRWRGVSASPLEQFF
CDR3 DNA: TGCAGCGTCTCCGACCGTTGGCGCGGAGTTTCGGCCTCCCCTCTTGAGCAGTTCTTC

J gene: TRBJ2-3
D gene: .
V gene: TRBV6-1
clone size: few
CDR3 protein: CASSEPTMGTDTQYF
CDR3 DNA: TGTGCCAGCAGTGAGCCGACTATGGGCACAGATACGCAGTATTTT

J gene: TRBJ2-7
D gene: .
V gene: TRBV6-5
clone size: .
CDR3 protein: CASSYRGQSYEQYF
CDR3 DNA: TGTGCCAGCAGTTACCGGGGACAATCCTACGAGCAGTACTTC

J gene: TRBJ2-6
D gene: TRBD1
V gene: TRBV7-3
clone size: few
CDR3 protein: CASSSRQGRASGANVLTF
CDR3 DNA: TGTGCCAGCAGCTCGAGACAGGGTAGGGCCTCTGGGGCCAACGTCCTGACTTTC

J gene: TRBJ1-5
D gene: .
V gene: TRBV4-3
clone size: many
CDR3 protein: CASSQDRNRAQHF
CDR3 DNA: TGCGCCAGCAGCCAAGATAGGAACAGGGCCCAGCATTTT

J gene: TRBJ1-4
D gene: TRBD1
V gene: TRBV5-1
clone size: .
CDR3 protein: CASSLAPGTANNEKLFF
CDR3 DNA: TGCGCCAGCAGCTTGGCCCCCGGGACAGCTAATAATGAAAAACTGTTTTTT

J gene: TRBJ1-2
D gene: TRBD1
V gene: TRBV6-6
clone size: .
CDR3 protein: CASSHSGTGIYGYTF
CDR3 DNA: TGTGCCAGCAGCCATTCCGGGACAGGGATCTATGGCTACACCTTC

J gene: TRBJ1-1
D gene: .
V gene: TRBV28
clone size: .
CDR3 protein: CASSLADRHNTEAFF
CDR3 DNA: TGTGCCAGCAGTTTGGCTGACAGGCATAACACTGAAGCTTTCTTT

J gene: TRBJ2-1
D gene: .
V gene: TRBV6-1
clone size: .
CDR3 protein: CASSVTGTSYNEQFF
CDR3 DNA: TGTGCCAGCAGTGTCACAGGGACCTCCTACAATGAGCAGTTCTTC

J gene: TRBJ1-1
D gene: TRBD1
V gene: TRBV7-9
clone size: few
CDR3 protein: CASSWGQGYTEAFF
CDR3 DNA: TGTGCCAGCAGCTGGGGACAGGGGTACACTGAAGCTTTCTTT

J gene: TRBJ2-2
D gene: .
V gene: TRBV28
clone size: .
CDR3 protein: CASSLVGPNTGELFF
CDR3 DNA: TGTGCCAGCAGCCTCGTGGGGCCGAACACCGGGGAGCTGTTTTTT